This entry is about one T cell receptor (beta chain). The antigen is unknown. Time point: blood at routine non-recurrence follow-up after resection. Unsorted whole RNA from tumor, nontumor lung or frozen PBMC underwent sequencing. This entry belongs to a study of spatial heterogeneity in lung cancer. Study-wide background: Available follow-up PBMC samples were sequenced, at a median of about 2 years post-resection. On average, each unique TCR and UMI combination appeared more than ten times in raw reads. Broader study findings: Ubiquitous expanded tumor TCRs were observed in blood more at resection than follow-up.

The CDR3 extends over 16 amino acids. The ends were cut back, 1 base at V and 6 bases at J, with 13 bases in the middle. The germline CDR1 and CDR2 sequences are SGHVS and FNYEAQ. Individually, TCR cDNA molecules were each labelled with a unique molecular identifier. TCRdb recomputed calls from the 5' RACE reads with MiXCR, one row per CDR3 protein. The profile shows more than 25,000 distinct CDR3 sequences, 6% of them singletons. This specimen was PBMCs, taken at follow-up. The source is a male donor with early-stage non-small cell lung cancer. The J gene is TRBJ1-6, the V gene TRBV7-6; TRBD1 might be the D (5 bases). The CDR3 DNA is TGTGCCAGCAGCTTAGGTGCCGGGGGGGGTAATTCACCCCTCCACTTT. This translates into CASSLGAGGGNSPLHF.